The 18 T cell receptor beta chains in this list originate from one sample, sequenced in a study of shared clonotypes between healthy human individuals. This table comes from immunoSEQ multiplex PCR, and its TCRdb copy is limited to in-frame clones, with some not included. The sample includes about 820,000 clones, about 91% of them seen just once. CD45RO negativity and positive selection for CCR7 defined naive CD8 cells, a population that excluded terminally differentiated effector memory CD45RA+ cells. Source material: naive CD8+ T cells sorted from blood. The receptors were sampled from a man aged 25-45 years in good health.

The rearrangement joins TRBV27 to TRBJ2-7; 8 bases are shared with TRBD2. The CDR3 sequence is 14 residues long. V lost 5 bases, J lost 7 bases, and 10 bases stayed unmatched. CDR1 MNHEY and CDR2 SMNVEV come from the germline V gene (reference sequence). The CDR3 DNA follows: TGTGCCAGCAGTCCCGGGACTAGTGGGCTGGAGCAGTACTTC. This sequence encodes CASSPGTSGLEQYF.

The chain links TRBV11-2 to TRBJ2-1; 8 bases fit TRBD2. The germline gives CDR1 SGHAT, CDR2 FQNNGV. CDR3 length equals 15 residues. After removal of 5 bases from V and 9 bases from J, the junction contained 12 bases not matched to a gene. The CDR3 region is CASSHIWREDLEQFF. CDR3 coding DNA: TGTGCCAGCAGCCATATATGGCGGGAGGATCTTGAGCAGTTCTTC.

CDR3 sequence: CASKEGAGGSYEQYF. DNA of the CDR3: TGTGCCAGCAAGGAGGGAGCGGGCGGCTCCTACGAGCAGTACTTC. The chain joins TRBV6-1 to TRBJ2-7, with D tentatively TRBD2 (6 bases). Germline V gene data show CDR1 as MNHNS and CDR2 as SASEGT. This CDR3 spans 15 amino acids. Trimming left V 7 bases short and J 0 bases short, with 16 bases between.

The rearrangement links TRBV28 to TRBJ2-7; D is perhaps TRBD1 (9 bases). V dropped 5 bases and J dropped 1 base, with 18 bases sitting between them. This CDR3 region has 16 residues. Germline V gene sequence: CDR1 MDHEN, CDR2 SYDVKM. The DNA of the CDR3 is TGTGCCAGCAGTCCACGGGGGGGACAGGGTTCCTACGAGCAGTACTTC. Its protein is CASSPRGGQGSYEQYF.

The rearrangement links TRBV7-6 to TRBJ1-1; 8 bases align to TRBD1. The CDR3 extends over 15 amino acids. After removal of 5 bases from V and 0 bases from J, the junction contained 5 bases not matched to a gene. CDR1 is SGHVS, CDR2 FNYEAQ, per germline. In DNA form, the CDR3 reads TGTGCCAGCAGCCCCGGACAGGGAATGAACACTGAAGCTTTCTTT. This codes for CASSPGQGMNTEAFF.

The rearrangement joins TRBV5-1 to TRBJ1-1; a possible D gene is TRBD1 (6 bases). V lost 2 bases and J lost 0, with 14 bases in between. From germline, CDR1 is SGHRS and CDR2 YFSETQ. CDR3 length equals 16 residues. CDR3 nucleotides: TGCGCCAGCAGCTTAAGACAGAGGGGGGTGAACACTGAAGCTTTCTTT. This gives the protein CASSLRQRGVNTEAFF.

The chain joins TRBV5-4 to TRBJ1-1; D ambiguous. Germline V gene lookup returns CDR1 SGHNT and CDR2 YYREEE (reference sequence). The V end was cut by 6 bases, the J end by 6 bases, with 18 bases between. The CDR3 is made up of 14 amino acids. The CDR3 spells CASTDASRVPEAFF. CDR3 nucleotides: TGTGCCAGCACCGATGCCTCGAGAGTACCTGAAGCTTTCTTT.

This clone was observed a single time. V gene TRBV11-2 combines with J gene TRBJ2-5, with TRBD2 matching 10 bases. This CDR3 spans 16 amino acids. V was pared by 1 base and J by 2 bases, with 4 bases of the junction left unmatched. Per the germline V gene, CDR1 is SGHAT and CDR2 is FQNNGV. The CDR3 nucleotides read TGTGCCAGCAGCTTAGTGCCTAGCGGGAGACAAGAGACCCAGTACTTC. Its protein is CASSLVPSGRQETQYF.

This chain uses TRBV18 with TRBJ1-4; TRBD1 aligns across 11 bases. Per germline, CDR1 KGHSH and CDR2 LQKENI. The J segment lost 3 bases and the V segment lost 2 bases, leaving 2 bases of the junction unmatched. CDR3 length equals 16 residues. The CDR3 protein is CASSPGQGASNEKLFF. Here the CDR3 DNA reads TGTGCCAGCTCACCAGGACAGGGGGCGTCTAATGAAAAACTGTTTTTT.

This chain connects TRBV7-9 to TRBJ2-2, with D perhaps matching TRBD2 (6 bases). V lost 6 bases, J lost 4 bases, and 9 bases lay in between. This CDR3 has 13 residues. Germline V gives CDR1 SEHNR, CDR2 FQNEAQ (reference sequence). The CDR3 sequence is CASSRESTGELFF. CDR3 bases: TGTGCCAGCAGTCGGGAGAGCACCGGGGAGCTGTTTTTT.

The genes are TRBV19 and TRBJ2-1; the D gene is possibly TRBD2 (6 bases). Trimming cost V 5 bases and J 0 bases, with 11 bases left between them. The CDR3 runs 15 residues. The V gene's germline CDR1 is LNHDA and CDR2 SQIVND (reference sequence). The CDR3 spells CASSVGLSSYNEQFF. The CDR3 bases are TGTGCCAGTAGTGTCGGACTAAGCTCCTACAATGAGCAGTTCTTC.

The chain uses TRBV7-3 and TRBJ1-1; D gene uncertain. The germline V gene has CDR1 SGHTA and CDR2 FQGTGA. The V end lost 5 bases, the J end lost 1 base, and 11 bases lay between the germline ends. The CDR3 runs to 14 residues. CDR3 in amino acids: CASSPTAGNTEAFF. The DNA for the CDR3 is TGTGCCAGCAGCCCCACGGCGGGGAACACTGAAGCTTTCTTT.

This rearrangement joins TRBV10-3 to TRBJ2-7; D might be TRBD1 or TRBD2, each matching 5 bases. The V end lost 4 bases, the J end lost 4 bases, and 14 bases lay between the germline ends. This CDR3 contains 14 residues. From germline, CDR1 is ENHRY and CDR2 SYGVKD. CDR3 nucleotide sequence: TGTGCCATCAGTGTAGGGCGAGGGACGTACGAGCAGTACTTC. Translation gives CAISVGRGTYEQYF.

This chain uses TRBV4-1 with TRBJ2-3; D unclear. Trimming shortened V by 4 bases and J by 6 bases, and 11 bases separated the two germline ends. The CDR3 loop spans 13 amino acids. The V gene's germline CDR1 is MGHRA and CDR2 YSYEKL. CDR3 residues: CASSPNGVDTQYF. CDR3 in DNA: TGCGCCAGCAGCCCGAATGGAGTGGATACGCAGTATTTT.

The J gene is TRBJ2-5, the V gene TRBV5-4, with 8 bases matching TRBD1. Germline loops: CDR1 SGHNT, CDR2 YYREEE (reference sequence). The V and J ends lost 4 bases and 1 base, in that order; junction bases with no gene match: 6. The CDR3 consists of 15 residues. CDR3: CASSPGQALQETQYF. The CDR3 bases are TGTGCCAGCAGCCCGGGACAGGCACTCCAAGAGACCCAGTACTTC.

CDR3 sequence: CASSPDLGNTIYF. DNA for the CDR3: TGTGCCAGTAGCCCAGACTTGGGAAACACCATATATTTT. The chain carries TRBV19 and TRBJ1-3; no clear D gene. The CDR3 consists of 13 residues. V gave up 6 bases and J gave up 4 bases, with 10 bases separating them. The V gene's germline CDR1 is LNHDA and CDR2 SQIVND (reference sequence).

This chain connects TRBV7-9 to TRBJ1-2, with D uncertain. V lost 4 bases to trimming and J lost 1 base, with 13 bases between them. Looked up from germline, CDR1 is SEHNR and CDR2 is FQNEAQ (reference sequence). This CDR3 region has 15 residues. The CDR3 region has the DNA TGTGCCAGCAGCTCCCCGCAGACGGTTAACTATGGCTACACCTTC. Residues: CASSSPQTVNYGYTF.

The chain uses TRBV2 and TRBJ2-5; 8 nucleotides align to TRBD1. The CDR3 contains 14 residues. CDR1 and CDR2 from the germline V gene are SNHLY and FYNNEI. V lost 11 bases, J lost 0 bases, and 8 bases stayed unmatched. In DNA, the CDR3 is TGTGCCGACATCCGGGACAGGTACCAAGAGACCCAGTACTTC. Translation gives CADIRDRYQETQYF. The full variable domain, completed using reference TRBV2 and TRBJ2-5, is EPEVTQTPSHQVTQMGQEVILRCVPISNHLYFYWYRQILGQKVEFLVSFYNNEISEKSEIFDDQFSVERPDGSNFTLKIRSTKLEDSAMYFCADIRDRYQETQYFGPGTRLLVL.